This T cell receptor beta chain was observed in a study of long-term antiretroviral therapy in people with HIV. General study results and limits: No data on ART adherence, viral resistance or therapy changes. Those clones which expanded before ART made up the dominant part of the repertoire at all time points.

In each sample, roughly 0.95-10 million cryopreserved PBMC were present before DNA extraction. It was version v3.0 of the immunoSEQ assay that was run at survey level. Clones were sequenced by immunoSEQ multiplex PCR, and TCRdb holds only the in-frame ones, with some missing. The table has more than 15,000 clones, around 80% seen once. This CDR3 has 16 amino acids. The germline V and J ends were trimmed by 4 bases and 2 bases, with 15 bases remaining between them. CDR1 and CDR2 from the germline V gene are SGHRS and YFSETQ. Turning to this clone: The target antigen is unknown.

The material sequenced was unsorted PBMCs, taken at the start of antiretroviral therapy, before treatment. This TCR was sampled from a woman in her thirties or forties with HIV. This rearrangement joins TRBV5-1 to TRBJ2-2, with D hard to call. CDR3 amino acids: CASSGTDRVNTGELFF. The CDR3 DNA reads TGCGCCAGCAGCGGTACCGACCGAGTTAACACCGGGGAGCTGTTTTTT.